The 8 T cell receptor beta chains reported below all come from one sample, sequenced in a study of neoadjuvant anti-PD-1 for oral cavity cancer. Some clones are missing from TCRdb's copy, which holds only in-frame ones; the method was immunoSEQ multiplex PCR. The data contain tens of thousands of clones, about 27% of them seen just once; the ten biggest clones take up about 16%. Regarding time point: after neoadjuvant nivolumab, at surgical resection. The sequenced sample was tumor tissue, obtained after nivolumab (anti-PD-1) treatment. The receptors were sampled from a person aged 35-79 years with oral cavity squamous cell carcinoma.

The gene calls are TRBV29-1 and TRBJ2-5; D is perhaps TRBD2 (5 bases). The V gene lost 6 bases and the J gene lost 6 bases, with 14 bases spanning the gap. The CDR3 has 12 residues. Germline loops: CDR1 SQVTM, CDR2 ANQGSEA. Here the CDR3 DNA reads TGCAGCGTGGAGGCTGGAGAGAAGACCCAGTACTTC. Protein sequence: CSVEAGEKTQYF. Looking up the rest from reference TRBV29-1 and TRBJ2-5 gives the full variable domain: SAVISQKPSRDICQRGTSLTIQCQVDSQVTMMFWYRQQPGQSLTLIATANQGSEATYESGFVIDKFPISRPNLTFSTLTVSNMSPEDSSIYLCSVEAGEKTQYFGPGTRLLVL.

Many counts were recorded for this clone. The J gene is TRBJ2-4, the V gene TRBV28; D is possibly TRBD2 (5 bases). Germline assignment: CDR1 MDHEN and CDR2 SYDVKM. The CDR3 sequence is 15 residues long. V was cut by 2 bases and J by 4 bases, with 12 bases left in between. Here the CDR3 DNA reads TGTGCCAGCAGTTTACGAAGCGGATTAAAAAACATTCAGTACTTC. It is translated as CASSLRSGLKNIQYF.

This clone has only a few counts. This sequence joins TRBV15 and TRBJ1-2; the D gene is possibly TRBD1 (5 bases). Trimming took off 0 bases at V and 8 bases at J, with 19 bases between the two ends. The CDR3 totals 16 residues. Germline values: CDR1 LNHNV, CDR2 YYDKDF (reference sequence). This CDR3 reads CATSRDLGRRDLGYTF. The CDR3, as DNA: TGTGCCACCAGCAGAGATTTGGGACGGCGGGATTTGGGCTACACCTTC.

This clone was counted a few times. This chain connects TRBV29-1 to TRBJ1-2; D perhaps matches TRBD1 (5 bases). Germline values: CDR1 SQVTM, CDR2 ANQGSEA. This CDR3 comprises 12 residues. Trimming pared 5 bases from V and 2 bases from J, leaving 9 bases between. CDR3 sequence (DNA): TGCAGCGTTACAGAGGGGAACTATGGCTACACCTTC. Its protein is CSVTEGNYGYTF.

The rearrangement joins TRBV7-3 to TRBJ2-3; 9 positions agree with TRBD2. The junction had 16 bases not matched to a gene; V was cut back by 3 bases and J by 3 bases. CDR3 length: 19 residues. CDR1 SGHTA and CDR2 FQGTGA come from the germline V gene. This CDR3 reads CASSFLRRASGVTTDTQYF. The DNA of the CDR3 is TGTGCCAGCAGCTTCCTAAGGCGGGCTAGCGGGGTAACTACAGATACGCAGTATTTT.

This rearrangement joins TRBV27 to TRBJ2-7; D call uncertain. Germline V gives CDR1 MNHEY, CDR2 SMNVEV (reference sequence). Trimming removed 0 bases from V and 0 bases from J, with 6 bases in between. This CDR3 is built from 14 residues. This chain's CDR3 is CASSLSTSSYEQYF. The CDR3 bases are TGTGCCAGCAGTTTATCCACCAGCTCCTACGAGCAGTACTTC.

The chain uses TRBV12-1 and TRBJ2-7; the table's D call of TRBD2 was not tested on the DNA. TRBV12-1 is marked as a pseudogene. This CDR3 spans 11 amino acids. The CDR3 loop is CASSPYYEQYF. Written as DNA, the CDR3 is TGTGCCAGCAGCCCCTACTACGAGCAGTACTTC.

This clone was detected only a few times. V is TRBV9 and J is TRBJ2-1, with D perhaps matching TRBD2 (6 bases). Trimming took 2 bases from V and 5 from J, leaving 11 bases between them. The CDR3 is made up of 14 amino acids. Germline CDR1 and CDR2: SGDLS and YYNGEE. In DNA form, the CDR3 reads TGTGCCAGCAGCGTGCTAGCGCCAGACAATGAGCAGTTCTTC. Residues: CASSVLAPDNEQFF. The variable domain in full, with the rest retrieved from reference TRBV9 and TRBJ2-1, is DSGVTQTPKHLITATGQRVTLRCSPRSGDLSVYWYQQSLDQGLQFLIQYYNGEERAKGNILERFSAQQFPDLHSELNLSSLELGDSALYFCASSVLAPDNEQFFGPGTRLTVL.